What follows is one T cell receptor (beta chain) and its context. This clonotype was seen a handful of times. Its antigen is still unknown. One base away there is no much larger clone; base qualities are not given. The library was built by means of 5' RACE. Sequencer: Illumina HiSeq 2500. A second PCR of 7 to 11 cycles was run with a J-beta primer mix and a sample-barcoded 5' primer. A template-switch 5' adaptor carrying 12 random nucleotides introduced a unique molecular identifier onto each TCR beta cDNA molecule. Each sample yielded at least 2.5 million CDR3-containing paired-end reads. First-strand cDNA synthesis was performed from all RNA using the Mint cDNA synthesis kit, with priming by a TRBC-specific oligonucleotide. All cDNA was treated with uracil-DNA glycosylase and then went through a first 18-cycle PCR with the universal primers M1SS and BC2_uni_R. Processing in the source paper ran as follows. Each sample was normalized by randomly selecting 1 million high-quality reads, each carrying a distinct molecular identifier. Reads with shared molecular identifiers were discarded instead of being binned into consensus sequences. MiTCR, with a Q25 quality threshold and the strictest error-elimination algorithm, was used for CDR3 identification, clonotype clustering and error correction. A nonparametric unseen species model with Euler transformation was used to estimate lower-bound total TCR beta diversity. TCRdb reworked the public reads: Q25 trimming with fastp, MiXCR clone assembly, productive beta chains retained. When rows share a CDR3 protein, they turn into one entry using the most common DNA and genes. TCRdb, not the original authors, processed these V and J calls. A total of around 780,000 distinct CDR3 sequences appear in this sample, 20% to 30% of them only once. Of the sample, under 3% is held by the ten largest clones.

The data were taken from a study of blood T cells in healthy people across ages (dated by TCRdb to between 2015 and 2016). General notes on the study: In model experiments, template switching captured about one uniquely barcoded TCR beta cDNA molecule for every two T cells. Donors were grouped into four age groups: young (average roughly 16 years), middle-aged (39), aged (about 60) and long-lived (about 89). For two donors (one aged 18 to 29 and one aged 80 or older), the study analyzed two additional independent replicas of 1 million unique cDNA reads from the same blood draw. The study measured age-related changes in TCR beta repertoire diversity using deep sequencing normalized with unique cDNA molecular identifiers.

Results and caveats for the whole study, not just this receptor: As age increased, observed TCR beta diversity per million T cells dropped in a roughly linear way, and a significant reduction was already evident by age roughly 40. The CMV infection status of donors was not known, potentially confounding age-related changes in expanded clonotypes. The percentage of naive T cells measured by flow cytometry correlated strongly with observed TCR beta diversity. Compared with the aged group, more naive CD4+ T cells, fewer expanded clones and increased TCR diversity were shown by the long-lived group, suggesting age selection. Estimates of total diversity based on one million sequenced T cells were regarded as lower bounds and as underestimates. Conclusive comparison of naive and antigen-experienced compartments was prevented by the profiling of bulk unsorted PBMCs.

The CDR1 and CDR2 encoded by the germline V gene are MDHEN and SYDVKM. Counted from cysteine to phenylalanine, this CDR3 has 15 amino acids. Just CDR3 DNA is preserved here, 45 bases in frame from base 1. Donors were under 40 systemically healthy Caucasian individuals from Russia aged roughly 6 to 90 years. About 10 milliliters of peripheral blood were collected from each donor into EDTA-treated Vacutainer tubes. PBMCs were isolated by Ficoll-Paque density-gradient centrifugation, with at least 6 million obtained per sample. Total RNA, at least 6 micrograms per sample, was extracted from PBMCs with Trizol reagent. Naive CD45RAhigh/CD27high T cell percentages were measured by flow cytometry on a PBMC aliquot from every donor. Separately, the same data were catalogued under a study of T cells of mothers and their children. As the second publication notes: Donors were nine systemically healthy Caucasian individuals: three mothers and their six children. cDNA synthesis consumed the entire amount of extracted RNA, loaded at about 1.6 ug RNA in each 15 ul reaction. Sample barcodes and 2-4 random nucleotides were added via the M1S primer in the second PCR. Each mother yielded over 8 million TCR beta CDR3 reads and each child about 3 million reads. Thymic selection shapes the output of TCR recombination in a similar way in related and unrelated pairs, and inherited differences have a minor effect. Normalized repertoire overlap in related mother-child pairs was always slightly higher than in unrelated mother-child pairs, but the difference was never significant. No persistent microchimeric T cell clones were detected, at a sensitivity of 90 to 100 clones per million clonotypes. In the study, deep NGS was used to compare the TCR beta repertoires of mothers and children, and features distinguishing related mother-child pairs from unrelated individuals were sought. Mothers averaged roughly 36 +/- 4 years of age and children averaged about 10 +/- 4 years. After adapter ligation was performed with NEBNext reagents, the libraries were sequenced on an Illumina HiSeq 2000 with 100+100 nt paired-end reads. To prevent cross-contamination, the mother and child libraries were prepared a month apart and were sequenced in separate runs. Between roughly 450,000 and 2,000,000 distinct TCR beta clonotypes were identified per donor. Naive TCR beta clonotypes were estimated from low-frequency clonotypes matched to each donor's FACS-determined naive share, without sorting.

Sequenced: blood. The chain was built from TRBV28 and TRBJ2-5; 7 central nucleotides agree with TRBD1. The end of the DNA is better explained by TRBJ2-1, so the J call may be wrong. The clonotype comes from a boy aged 5-17 years in good health. The DNA sequence is TGTGCCAGCAGGTCCACAGGGGACCCCTACAATGAGCAGTTCTTC. Its coded protein is CASRSTGDPYNEQFF.